The 8 T cell receptor beta chains listed next were all sequenced from one sample in a study of blood T cell repertoires in COVID-19. The table came from immunoSEQ multiplex PCR; TCRdb's copy has only in-frame clones and leaves some out. The data contain 210,000 or so clones, about 83% of them seen just once; the ten biggest clones take up 0.95% to 1.5%. Sequenced material: peripheral blood. These receptors were taken from a woman in her twenties or thirties with COVID-19, enrolled during active disease.

The chain carries TRBV6-5 and TRBJ2-3; perhaps TRBD2 as D (6 bases). Germline lookup yields CDR1 MNHEY and CDR2 SVGAGI. The V and J ends lost 5 bases and 10 bases respectively, with 13 bases between them. This CDR3 is built from 12 residues. The CDR3 region has the DNA TGTGCCAGCAGTCCAACGGGGGAGGCGCAGTATTTT. Protein: CASSPTGEAQYF.

This clone was observed once. This sequence joins TRBV28 and TRBJ1-2; TRBD1 is a possible D gene (5 bases). Trimming left V 9 bases short and J 2 bases short, with 16 bases between. The CDR3 sequence is 14 residues long. Germline loops: CDR1 MDHEN, CDR2 SYDVKM. This chain's CDR3 is CASTPTGGNYGYTF. For the CDR3, the DNA is TGTGCCAGTACCCCCACAGGTGGGAACTATGGCTACACCTTC.

The rearrangement links TRBV29-1 to TRBJ2-7; 8 nucleotides match TRBD2. The CDR3 consists of 14 residues. V lost 7 bases and J lost 2; bases outside the gene matches: 10. From germline, CDR1 is SQVTM and CDR2 ANQGSEA. The CDR3 loop is CSAIRAGVTYEQYF. CDR3 DNA sequence: TGCAGCGCAATTAGAGCGGGAGTAACCTACGAGCAGTACTTC.

The rearrangement uses TRBV28 and TRBJ2-5; 8 nucleotides line up with TRBD2. V trimming: 5 bases; J trimming: 1 base; junction bases outside the gene matches: 9. This CDR3 is 16 amino acids long. The V gene's germline CDR1 is MDHEN and CDR2 SYDVKM. The CDR3 region has the DNA TGTGCCAGCAGTGGGGTGGGGCGGGGGGCCCAAGAGACCCAGTACTTC. Amino acid sequence: CASSGVGRGAQETQYF.

The J gene is TRBJ1-2, the V gene TRBV6-1; weak D call: TRBD1 (5 bases). Trimming took off 0 bases at V and 2 bases at J, with 10 bases between the two ends. Per the germline V gene, CDR1 is MNHNS and CDR2 is SASEGT. The CDR3 length is 15 residues. The CDR3 DNA follows: TGTGCCAGCAGTGAAGCATTAGACAGAAACTATGGCTACACCTTC. This codes for CASSEALDRNYGYTF.

A few counts support this clone. The V call is TRBV4-1, the J call TRBJ1-2; D possibly corresponds to TRBD1 (5 bases). Per germline, CDR1 MGHRA and CDR2 YSYEKL. V lost 1 base, J lost 0 bases, and 18 bases lay in between. The CDR3 runs to 18 residues. The CDR3 is CASSQGPGPAGPNYGYTF. CDR3 sequence (DNA): TGCGCCAGCAGCCAAGGACCCGGTCCAGCGGGGCCTAACTATGGCTACACCTTC.

Note on this clone: The same CDR3 can be traced to other DNA sequences in this sample. This chain connects TRBV3-1 (or the pseudogene TRBV3-2) to TRBJ1-2; possibly TRBD1 for D (6 bases). V dropped 4 bases and J dropped 5 bases, with 11 bases sitting between them. Germline CDR1 reads LGHDT; CDR2 reads YNNKEL (reference sequence). This CDR3 is 13 amino acids long. Here the CDR3 reads CASSLGQLYGYTF. In nucleotides, the CDR3 is TGTGCCAGCAGCCTAGGACAGTTATATGGCTACACCTTC.

This clone was seen only once. CDR3: CASSVLKRETNEQFF. CDR3 nucleotides: TGTGCCAGCTCCGTACTTAAGCGGGAGACGAATGAGCAGTTCTTC. V gene TRBV5-6 combines with J gene TRBJ2-1; 8 bases fit TRBD2. This CDR3 is 15 amino acids long. CDR1 SGHDT and CDR2 YYEEEE come from the germline V gene. V shed 7 bases and J 7 bases; nucleotides not matched to a gene: 13.